Listed below are T cell receptor beta chains from one sample, sequenced in a study of T cell responses to AZD1222 COVID-19 vaccine. Generated by immunoSEQ multiplex PCR, the TCRdb table keeps only in-frame clones and is missing some. The sample shows some 150,000 clones, about 87% of them seen only once. The input for sequencing was peripheral blood, taken on day 0 of AZD1222 vaccination. These receptors came from an adult in good health. Each CDR3 is given with its conserved first and last residue. The D gene is left open where the match is weak. The size entry is marked missing in some rows and otherwise reads once, few, many or a size class.

D gene	clone size	J gene	V gene	CDR3 DNA	CDR3 protein
TRBD1	few	TRBJ1-5	TRBV7-3	TGTGCCAGCAGCTCTAACGCCGGGACAGGGGTGGGTTATAGCAATCAGCCCCAGCATTTT	CASSSNAGTGVGYSNQPQHF
-	few	TRBJ2-2	TRBV6-5	TGTGCCACCGAGGGGGGGCATGGCGGGGAGCTGTTTTTT	CATEGGHGGELFF
-	-	TRBJ1-1	TRBV11-3	TGTGCCAGCAGCTTCGCCGGGGATAGGGCCCCCTTCACTGAAGCTTTCTTT	CASSFAGDRAPFTEAFF
-	-	TRBJ1-6	TRBV18	TGTGCCAGCTCACCATCTCAAGGGACGGGTTCACCCCTCCACTTT	CASSPSQGTGSPLHF
TRBD1	-	TRBJ1-2	TRBV24-1	TGTGCCACCGCCCGGGGGCAGGGGGACGGCTACACCTTC	CATARGQGDGYTF
-	-	TRBJ2-2	TRBV10-3	TGTGCCATCAGTGGTACTACATACACCGGGGAGCTGTTTTTT	CAISGTTYTGELFF
-	-	TRBJ1-1	TRBV27	TGTGCCAGCAGTTTATCGATCTTCAACACTGAAGCTTTCTTT	CASSLSIFNTEAFF
-	-	TRBJ2-7	TRBV4-1	TGCGCCAGCAGCCAAGAGAAGGGCAGCAACTACGAGCAGTACTTC	CASSQEKGSNYEQYF
-	-	TRBJ2-7	TRBV5-4	TGTGCCAGCAGCGGGATAACCGGGACCCCAAGCTCCTACGAGCAGTACTTC	CASSGITGTPSSYEQYF
-	-	TRBJ2-7	TRBV28	TGTGCCAGCATTAGGGGGGCGCTCCGGGACGAGCAGTACTTC	CASIRGALRDEQYF
-	-	TRBJ1-3	TRBV9	TGTGCCAGCAGCCCTGGGGCAGGCGCTGGAAACACCATATATTTT	CASSPGAGAGNTIYF
TRBD2	-	TRBJ2-7	TRBV6-2/TRBV6-3	TGTGCCAGCAGTCGCATGGTTGGCGGGGGGGCCTCCTACGAGCAGTACTTC	CASSRMVGGGASYEQYF
-	once	TRBJ1-2	TRBV24-1	TGTGCCACCAGTGAGGGGGGACCTAACTATGGCTACACCTTC	CATSEGGPNYGYTF
-	-	TRBJ1-2	TRBV12-3/TRBV12-4	TGTGCCAGCAGCACTTCTCGGTATGGCTACACCTTC	CASSTSRYGYTF
-	-	TRBJ2-7	TRBV27	TGTGCCAGCAGTTTACGTGACGGAGCCGGGCAGTACTTC	CASSLRDGAGQYF
-	-	TRBJ1-6	TRBV6-6	TGTGCCAGCAGTATATCAGGGCAAACTAGTAATTCACCCCTCCACTTT	CASSISGQTSNSPLHF
-	-	TRBJ1-5	TRBV6-6	TGTGCCAGCAGTTACTCGATGATGGATCAGCCCCAGCATTTT	CASSYSMMDQPQHF
TRBD1	-	TRBJ2-7	TRBV29-1	TGCAGCGTTGTCCGGGACAGGGGAGGGGAGCAGTACTTC	CSVVRDRGGEQYF
-	once	TRBJ1-6	TRBV10-3	TGTGCCATCAGTGAGTCCAGGGCTTGGGCACCCCTCCACTTT	CAISESRAWAPLHF
-	-	TRBJ1-6	TRBV4-3	TGCGCCAGCACCATGGGTCTTAGTTCACCCCTCCACTTT	CASTMGLSSPLHF
-	-	TRBJ2-7	TRBV13	TGTGCCAGCAGCTTCGCGGGGATCGAGCAGTACTTC	CASSFAGIEQYF
-	-	TRBJ1-4	TRBV11-2	TGTGCCAGCAGTACATCTGGAGGAAAACTGTTTTTT	CASSTSGGKLFF
-	-	TRBJ2-6	TRBV5-6	TGTGCCAGCAGCTCGCACAGCTCTGGGGCCAACGTCCTGACTTTC	CASSSHSSGANVLTF
TRBD1	-	TRBJ2-7	TRBV19	TGTGCCAGTAGTGTCCGGACAGGGGCGACCTACGAGCAGTACTTC	CASSVRTGATYEQYF
-	-	TRBJ1-5	TRBV6-2/TRBV6-3	TGTGCCAGCAGTCCCTCCAGTAATCAGCCCCAGCATTTT	CASSPSSNQPQHF
TRBD1	-	TRBJ1-1	TRBV18	TGTGCCAGCTCACCGACGGGACAGGGGGCTGGAGCTTTCTTT	CASSPTGQGAGAFF
-	-	TRBJ1-1	TRBV12-3/TRBV12-4	TGTGCCAGCAGCGGTCAGGGTCGGACTGAAGCTTTCTTT	CASSGQGRTEAFF
-	few	TRBJ1-2	TRBV5-1	TGCGCCAGCAGCCCCCGAAGGGGTGAGGGCTACACCTTC	CASSPRRGEGYTF
-	-	TRBJ1-2	TRBV25-1	TGTGCCAGCAGTGATTCAGGGGATAACTATGGCTACACCTTC	CASSDSGDNYGYTF
TRBD1	-	TRBJ1-5	TRBV11-2	TGTGCCAGCAGCGCCTCAGGGGGGGGTCAGCCCCAGCATTTT	CASSASGGGQPQHF
TRBD2	-	TRBJ2-7	TRBV20-1	TGCAGTTCTAGCGGCATTTACGAGCAGTACTTC	CSSSGIYEQYF
-	-	TRBJ2-1	TRBV28	TGTGCCAGCAGTTTCCACGGTAGCTCCTACAATGAGCAGTTCTTC	CASSFHGSSYNEQFF
-	-	TRBJ1-2	TRBV25-1	TGTGCCAGCAGTGACCCCTCAGGACAGAGCTATGGCTACACCTTC	CASSDPSGQSYGYTF
-	-	TRBJ2-2	TRBV18	TGTGCCAGCTCACCACCGGATTTTGGGCTGGCGCCGTCCGGGGAGCTGTTTTTT	CASSPPDFGLAPSGELFF
-	-	TRBJ1-3	TRBV7-2	TGTGCCAGCAGCTCGACAGTAGGCTCTGGAAACACCATATATTTT	CASSSTVGSGNTIYF
TRBD1	-	TRBJ2-1	TRBV7-8	TGTGCCAGCAGCCCGGGACAGGGGAGGGAGCAGTTCTTC	CASSPGQGREQFF
-	-	TRBJ1-4	TRBV21-1	TGTGCCAGCAGCAGGGGACAGACAACTAATGAAAAACTGTTTTTT	CASSRGQTTNEKLFF
-	-	TRBJ1-1	TRBV19	TGTGCCAGTAGTTGGCAAGTTGAAGCTTTCTTT	CASSWQVEAFF
-	-	TRBJ1-6	TRBV15	TGTGCCACCAGCAGAGATACGCCGGATCTCCGCTTGAATTCACCCCTCCACTTT	CATSRDTPDLRLNSPLHF
TRBD2	-	TRBJ2-1	TRBV5-1	TGCGCCAGCAGCTTGGCCGGGACTAGCGGGGGGAAGGGTGAGCAGTTCTTC	CASSLAGTSGGKGEQFF